Each of the 29 T cell receptor beta chains below was sequenced from the same sample in a study of blood T cell repertoires in COVID-19. Profiled with immunoSEQ multiplex PCR; TCRdb holds only in-frame clones, not every one. The top ten hold about a tenth of the sample, which has roughly 150,000 clones, about 80% seen once. The sample comprised peripheral blood. Source of these receptors: a man between 65 and 85 years old with active or convalescent COVID-19.

This clone was counted at least ten times. The CDR3 bases are TGCGCCAGCAGCCAGCTCCTGGCTGGTAGGAGCCCCGAGAGTGCGACCGGGGAGCTGTTTTTT. Residues: CASSQLLAGRSPESATGELFF. The rearrangement joins TRBV4-1 to TRBJ2-2, with unresolved D. This CDR3 is built from 21 residues. V was shortened by 3 bases and J by 5 bases, with 31 bases between the two germline ends. CDR1 and CDR2 (germline): MGHRA, YSYEKL.

The rearrangement joins TRBV6-5 to TRBJ1-5; the match to TRBD1 covers 7 bases. Germline lookup yields CDR1 MNHEY and CDR2 SVGAGI. CDR3 length: 13 amino acids. V was pared by 3 bases and J by 5 bases, with 1 base of the junction left unmatched. CDR3 region: CASSYQGDQPQHF. The CDR3 bases are TGTGCCAGCAGTTATCAGGGGGATCAGCCCCAGCATTTT.

The CDR3 nucleotides are TGTGCCAGTAGCGACAGGGCGGTCAATCAGCCCCAGCATTTT. Protein sequence: CASSDRAVNQPQHF. V gene TRBV19 combines with J gene TRBJ1-5; TRBD1 matches at 7 bases. V lost 6 bases, J lost 3 bases, and 5 bases stayed unmatched. Germline V gene sequence: CDR1 LNHDA, CDR2 SQIVND (reference sequence). The CDR3 is 14 residues long.

The CDR3: CASSYGRVVIEAFF. The CDR3 DNA is TGTGCCAGCAGTTACGGCAGGGTAGTTATTGAAGCTTTCTTT. The chain uses TRBV6-2 or TRBV6-3 and TRBJ1-1, with D possibly TRBD1 on 5 matching bases. Between the trimmed V and J ends, which lost 2 bases and 7 bases, there was a span of 14 bases. Germline CDR1 and CDR2: MNHEY and SVGEGT. This CDR3 region has 14 residues.

The chain has TRBV28 and TRBJ1-2; TRBD1 agrees at 7 bases. V was clipped by 2 bases and J by 7 bases; unmatched bases: 1. The V gene's germline CDR1 is MDHEN and CDR2 SYDVKM. The CDR3 extends over 12 amino acids. This CDR3 reads CASSLRGPGYTF. The DNA of the CDR3 is TGTGCCAGCAGTTTAAGGGGGCCTGGCTACACCTTC.

The CDR3: CASSISGVTEAFF. CDR3 sequence (DNA): TGTGCCAGTAGTATTTCCGGTGTCACTGAAGCTTTCTTT. V is TRBV19 and J is TRBJ1-1, with D unresolved. CDR3 length: 13 amino acids. Trimming left V 3 bases short and J 4 bases short, with 9 bases between. CDR1 is LNHDA and CDR2 is SQIVND in the germline V gene (reference sequence).

This clone was recorded once. The V and J genes are TRBV19 and TRBJ1-5; 9 bases fit TRBD1. The CDR3 has 14 amino acids. V was clipped by 5 bases and J by 4 bases; unmatched bases: 3. Germline V gene sequence: CDR1 LNHDA, CDR2 SQIVND (reference sequence). CDR3 loop: CASSLDRGNQPQHF. DNA for the CDR3: TGTGCCAGTAGTTTGGACAGGGGTAATCAGCCCCAGCATTTT.

The rearrangement joins TRBV4-3 to TRBJ2-7; 14 positions agree with TRBD2. With 2 bases clipped from V and 3 bases from J, the junction kept 21 bases outside the gene matches. Germline-derived CDR1 and CDR2 are LGHNA and YSLEER. The CDR3 length is 22 residues. The CDR3 region has the DNA TGCGCCAGCAGCCAAAAGTCCCCGAGTCCGACCCGACTAGCGGGAGGGCTCTACGAGCAGTACTTC. It is translated as CASSQKSPSPTRLAGGLYEQYF.

The CDR3 here is CASSIPGVGTKNIQYF. CDR3 DNA sequence: TGTGCCAGTAGTATCCCCGGGGTCGGGACCAAAAACATTCAGTACTTC. The chain combines TRBV19 with TRBJ2-4, with D perhaps matching TRBD2 (5 bases). Germline CDR1 LNHDA, CDR2 SQIVND (reference sequence). V shed 3 bases and J shed 2 bases, with 14 bases lying between them. The CDR3 is 16 residues long.

Of note for this clone: At the DNA level, this CDR3 is encoded by other sequences in the same sample as well. The V and J genes are TRBV5-1 and TRBJ1-3, with D perhaps matching TRBD1 (6 bases). Germline lookup yields CDR1 SGHRS and CDR2 YFSETQ. Trimming pared 1 base from V and 1 base from J, leaving 6 bases between. The CDR3 is 14 amino acids. The CDR3 DNA sequence: TGCGCCAGCAGCTTGACAGGGTCTGGAAACACCATATATTTT. Translated: CASSLTGSGNTIYF.

The genes are TRBV7-2 and TRBJ2-1, with 7 nucleotides matching TRBD1. Germline values: CDR1 SGHTA, CDR2 FQGNSA. The V and J ends lost 5 bases and 6 bases, in that order; junction bases with no gene match: 4. CDR3 size: 13 residues. The CDR3 spells CASSQGQTNEQFF. The CDR3 bases are TGTGCCAGCAGCCAGGGACAGACCAATGAGCAGTTCTTC.

This chain links TRBV19 with TRBJ1-5, with 12 bases identical to TRBD1. V was clipped by 4 bases and J by 7 bases; unmatched bases: 5. CDR3 length: 15 amino acids. In germline, CDR1 is LNHDA, CDR2 SQIVND (reference sequence). The CDR3 spells CASSRDRGPRQPQHF. Written as DNA, the CDR3 is TGTGCCAGTAGTAGGGACAGGGGGCCTCGGCAGCCCCAGCATTTT.

The chain joins TRBV18 to TRBJ1-1; TRBD1 aligns across 10 bases. The CDR3 sequence is 18 residues long. CDR1 is KGHSH, CDR2 LQKENI, per germline. Unmatched junction bases numbered 13, after V lost 4 bases and J lost 2 bases. This CDR3 reads CASSLLRDRGLSNTEAFF. For the CDR3, the DNA is TGTGCCAGCTCACTCCTCCGGGACAGGGGACTCTCTAACACTGAAGCTTTCTTT.

The rearrangement uses TRBV18 and TRBJ1-2; 7 nucleotides align to TRBD1. The CDR3 covers 14 residues. J gave up 8 bases and V 0 bases, and 6 bases lay outside the gene matches. CDR1 is KGHSH, CDR2 LQKENI, per germline. The CDR3 loop reads CASSPPTGLVGYTF. Here the CDR3 DNA reads TGTGCCAGCTCACCACCGACAGGGCTAGTCGGCTACACCTTC.

The chain joins TRBV6-2 or TRBV6-3 to TRBJ2-4, with 12 bases lining up with TRBD2. The CDR3 is 15 residues long. The trim removed 7 bases at V and 11 bases at J, leaving 12 bases unmatched. The V gene's germline CDR1 is MNHEY and CDR2 SVGEGT. The CDR3 region is CASTPGGTSGHLQYF. Here the CDR3 DNA reads TGTGCCAGCACCCCCGGAGGGACTAGCGGGCACCTTCAGTACTTC.

The V gene is TRBV20-1, the J gene TRBJ1-2; D gene ambiguous. CDR3 length: 11 amino acids. Between the trimmed V and J ends, which lost 6 bases and 5 bases, there was a span of 10 bases. CDR1 is DFQATT and CDR2 is SNEGSKA in the germline V gene (reference sequence). CDR3 amino acids: CSAQDSYGYTF. CDR3 coding DNA: TGCAGTGCCCAGGATAGTTATGGCTACACCTTC.

The chain uses TRBV6-1 and TRBJ2-6, with no clear D. There are 15 residues in the CDR3. Germline CDR1 is MNHNS and CDR2 is SASEGT. V lost 3 bases to trimming and J lost 0 bases, with 6 bases between them. This chain's CDR3 is CASSDPISGANVLTF. In DNA form, the CDR3 reads TGTGCCAGCAGTGACCCTATCTCTGGGGCCAACGTCCTGACTTTC.

This chain links TRBV28 with TRBJ2-7; 7 bases are shared with TRBD2. V lost 2 bases to trimming and J lost 3 bases; unmatched junction nucleotides: 7. Germline CDR1 and CDR2: MDHEN and SYDVKM. This CDR3 contains 15 residues. CDR3 sequence: CASSLPTSRFYEQYF. The CDR3 bases are TGTGCCAGCAGTTTACCGACTAGCAGATTCTACGAGCAGTACTTC.

The rearrangement joins TRBV3-1 (or the pseudogene TRBV3-2) to TRBJ2-7; 11 bases align to TRBD1. Per germline, CDR1 LGHDT and CDR2 YNNKEL (reference sequence). The junction had 6 bases not matched to a gene; V was cut back by 4 bases and J by 1 base. The CDR3 loop spans 16 amino acids. The CDR3 loop reads CASSRGDRGKSYEQYF. The CDR3 nucleotides are TGTGCCAGCAGCCGTGGGGACAGGGGGAAGTCCTACGAGCAGTACTTC.

This clone occurred a few times. The rearrangement joins TRBV10-2 to TRBJ2-6, with D perhaps TRBD1 (5 bases). Trimming pared 8 bases from V and 0 bases from J, leaving 17 bases between. CDR1 and CDR2 from the germline V gene are WSHSY and SAAADI. The CDR3 is 17 residues long. The CDR3 here is CASQPWGRSSGANVLTF. The CDR3 DNA reads as TGCGCCAGCCAACCTTGGGGCAGAAGCTCTGGGGCCAACGTCCTGACTTTC.

The genes are TRBV3-1 (or the pseudogene TRBV3-2) and TRBJ2-5; 12 bases agree with TRBD2. V gave up 6 bases and J gave up 3 bases; unmatched junction bases: 14. Germline assignment: CDR1 LGHDT and CDR2 YNNKEL (reference sequence). The CDR3 extends over 18 amino acids. The CDR3 DNA is TGTGCCAGCAGTCTCCGGATCGGACGGACTAGCGGGGAAGAGACCCAGTACTTC. Translation gives CASSLRIGRTSGEETQYF.

The rearrangement uses TRBV10-3 and TRBJ1-3, with 9 nucleotides matching TRBD1. V trimming: 10 bases; J trimming: 6 bases; junction bases outside the gene matches: 7. Germline values: CDR1 ENHRY, CDR2 SYGVKD. This CDR3 region has 13 residues. The CDR3 here is CATSGTGKNTIYF. The CDR3 nucleotides read TGTGCCACCAGCGGGACAGGGAAAAACACCATATATTTT.

The chain is built from TRBV5-5 and TRBJ2-7, with a tentative D call TRBD1 (5 bases). Per the germline V gene, CDR1 is SGHKS and CDR2 is YYEKEE (reference sequence). The CDR3 has 12 amino acids. Trimming removed 5 bases at V and 6 bases at J, with 12 bases between. The CDR3 loop is CASSQGLGEQYF. CDR3 bases: TGTGCCAGCAGTCAGGGTTTAGGCGAGCAGTACTTC.

The CDR3 loop is CASSSQTGTESYEQYF. The CDR3 bases are TGCGCCAGCAGCTCGCAAACAGGAACTGAGTCCTACGAGCAGTACTTC. J is TRBJ2-7 and V is TRBV5-1; a possible D gene is TRBD1 (5 bases). Germline V gene lookup returns CDR1 SGHRS and CDR2 YFSETQ. The CDR3 is 16 residues long. Trimming removed 3 bases from V and 1 base from J, with 17 bases in between.

The chain employs TRBV7-9 and TRBJ2-6; TRBD1 might be the D (6 bases). CDR1 SEHNR and CDR2 FQNEAQ come from the germline V gene (reference sequence). Trimming removed 5 bases from V and 3 bases from J, with 11 bases in between. The CDR3 is 15 residues long. CDR3 residues: CASSPQGGGANVLTF. For the CDR3, the DNA is TGTGCCAGCAGCCCACAGGGCGGTGGGGCCAACGTCCTGACTTTC.

This chain joins TRBV2 and TRBJ1-2; no reliable D call. The CDR3 extends over 15 amino acids. Germline CDR1 is SNHLY and CDR2 is FYNNEI. Trimming took off 2 bases at V and 5 bases at J, with 15 bases between the two ends. This CDR3 is CASSEFNPVLYGYTF. In DNA form, the CDR3 reads TGTGCCAGCAGTGAATTTAATCCAGTGTTATATGGCTACACCTTC.

The V call is TRBV19, the J call TRBJ2-7, with 10 bases that match TRBD2. CDR3 length equals 14 residues. With 5 bases clipped from V and 2 bases from J, the junction kept 3 bases outside the gene matches. Germline V lookup: CDR1 LNHDA, CDR2 SQIVND (reference sequence). CDR3 sequence reads: CASSSSGSAYEQYF. In nucleotides, the CDR3 is TGTGCCAGTAGTTCTAGCGGGAGTGCCTACGAGCAGTACTTC.

This clone was seen a single time. J is TRBJ2-1 and V is TRBV5-1; D perhaps matches TRBD1 (6 bases). From germline, CDR1 is SGHRS and CDR2 YFSETQ. V lost 6 bases and J 0 bases, leaving 13 bases between the germline ends. The CDR3 sequence is 15 residues long. CDR3 amino acids: CASTSSTGSYNEQFF. The CDR3 DNA follows: TGCGCCAGCACTTCGTCGACAGGCTCCTACAATGAGCAGTTCTTC.

The V call is TRBV7-2, the J call TRBJ1-6; D perhaps matches TRBD1 (5 bases). Germline CDR1 SGHTA, CDR2 FQGNSA. The ends were cut back, 2 bases at V and 7 bases at J, with 15 bases in the middle. The CDR3 is made up of 16 amino acids. The chain's CDR3 is CASSLSPGILNSPLHF. The CDR3 DNA follows: TGTGCCAGCAGCTTATCTCCAGGGATCTTGAATTCACCCCTCCACTTT.